The rows below give T cell receptor beta chains drawn from one sample of a study of T cells in Graves' hyperthyroidism and ophthalmopathy. TCRdb re-derived calls from the multiplex PCR reads in MiXCR, one entry per CDR3 protein. This repertoire shows tens of thousands of distinct CDR3 sequences, approximately 50% found once; its top ten account for 2.5% to 4%. The sequencing input was blood. The source is a woman in her sixties or seventies with Graves' ophthalmopathy. CDR3s include the opening cysteine and the closing phenylalanine or tryptophan. A D gene is named only where the DNA matches it firmly. The size entry is marked missing in some rows and otherwise reads once, few, many or a size class.

v_gene: TRBV12-3/TRBV12-4
abundance: -
d_gene: -
j_gene: TRBJ1-1
CDR3nt: TGTGCCAGCAGTTTTGGAGGGGCGAACACTGAAGCTTTCTTT
CDR3aa: CASSFGGANTEAFF

v_gene: TRBV29-1
abundance: -
d_gene: TRBD1
j_gene: TRBJ1-6
CDR3nt: TGCAGCGCCCGGACAGGCGATAATTCACCCCTCCACTTT
CDR3aa: CSARTGDNSPLHF

v_gene: TRBV10-2
abundance: many
d_gene: -
j_gene: TRBJ2-2
CDR3nt: TGCGCCAGCGCACGGGGAACCGGGGAGCTGTTTTTT
CDR3aa: CASARGTGELFF

v_gene: TRBV5-1
abundance: -
d_gene: -
j_gene: TRBJ2-7
CDR3nt: TGCGCCAGCAGCGCAACTGGCGGAGCCTACGAGCAGTACTTC
CDR3aa: CASSATGGAYEQYF

v_gene: TRBV9
abundance: many
d_gene: -
j_gene: TRBJ2-6
CDR3nt: TGTGCCAGCAGCGTAGGGGGGTGGGGCCACACTGGGGCCAACGTCCTGACTTTC
CDR3aa: CASSVGGWGHTGANVLTF

v_gene: TRBV2
abundance: -
d_gene: TRBD2
j_gene: TRBJ2-3
CDR3nt: TGTGCCAGCACCAAGGGACTAGCGGGACCAGATACGCAGTATTTT
CDR3aa: CASTKGLAGPDTQYF

v_gene: TRBV10-1
abundance: few
d_gene: -
j_gene: TRBJ1-5
CDR3nt: TGCGCCAGCAGTGACCCTAATCAGCCCCAGCATTTT
CDR3aa: CASSDPNQPQHF

v_gene: TRBV9
abundance: -
d_gene: TRBD1
j_gene: TRBJ2-5
CDR3nt: TGTGCCAGCACCGGCGGACAGGGGACCACCGGGGAGACCCAGTACTTC
CDR3aa: CASTGGQGTTGETQYF

v_gene: TRBV6-6
abundance: many
d_gene: -
j_gene: TRBJ1-1
CDR3nt: TGTGCCAGCAGTTACAAAGGGTTTATCACTGAAGCTTTCTTT
CDR3aa: CASSYKGFITEAFF

v_gene: TRBV19
abundance: once
d_gene: -
j_gene: TRBJ1-3
CDR3nt: TGTGCCAGTAGTTTCATCCCACAGGGAACTGGAAACACCATATATTTT
CDR3aa: CASSFIPQGTGNTIYF

v_gene: TRBV7-8
abundance: -
d_gene: -
j_gene: TRBJ1-6
CDR3nt: TGTGCCAGCAGCTTGGCGAGGACAGCTAATTCACCCCTCCACTTT
CDR3aa: CASSLARTANSPLHF

v_gene: TRBV11-1
abundance: -
d_gene: TRBD2
j_gene: TRBJ2-1
CDR3nt: TGTTCCAGCAGCTTAGCGGGGACTAGCTACGAGCAGTTCTTC
CDR3aa: CSSSLAGTSYEQFF

v_gene: TRBV6-4
abundance: -
d_gene: -
j_gene: TRBJ1-2
CDR3nt: TGTGCCAGCAGCGAGACCGCTGAGGGAGGCTACACCTTC
CDR3aa: CASSETAEGGYTF

v_gene: TRBV12-3/TRBV12-4
abundance: -
d_gene: -
j_gene: TRBJ2-1
CDR3nt: TGTGCCAGTAGTCCTAGCGAGATCGTTGAGCAGTTCTTC
CDR3aa: CASSPSEIVEQFF

v_gene: TRBV5-8
abundance: many
d_gene: TRBD1
j_gene: TRBJ1-2
CDR3nt: TGTGCCAGCAGCTCCGACAGGGGGCTTAATGGCTACACCTTC
CDR3aa: CASSSDRGLNGYTF

v_gene: TRBV2
abundance: -
d_gene: TRBD1
j_gene: TRBJ1-5
CDR3nt: TGTGCCAGCAGTGCTAGACAGGGGACCAATCAGCCCCAGCATTTT
CDR3aa: CASSARQGTNQPQHF

v_gene: TRBV7-9
abundance: -
d_gene: -
j_gene: TRBJ1-1
CDR3nt: TGTGCCAGCAGCTTAGCTTTAGGGACGGAGAGCTCTGAAGCTTTCTTT
CDR3aa: CASSLALGTESSEAFF

v_gene: TRBV28
abundance: many
d_gene: -
j_gene: TRBJ1-4
CDR3nt: TGTGCCATCGGGGGGGGGCTGTCTAATGAAAAACTGTTTTTT
CDR3aa: CAIGGGLSNEKLFF

v_gene: TRBV28
abundance: many
d_gene: -
j_gene: TRBJ1-1
CDR3nt: TGTGCCAGCACCGCTCTTGCACCGACCCTCGAGACGGCTTTCTTT
CDR3aa: CASTALAPTLETAFF

v_gene: TRBV2
abundance: -
d_gene: TRBD1
j_gene: TRBJ1-4
CDR3nt: TGTGCCAGCCGACTGGACAGGAAGAGTGAAAAACTGTTTTTT
CDR3aa: CASRLDRKSEKLFF

v_gene: TRBV7-6
abundance: few
d_gene: -
j_gene: TRBJ1-5
CDR3nt: TGTGCCAGCAGCTTAGAACAGGGTGATCAAACCCAGCATTTT
CDR3aa: CASSLEQGDQTQHF

v_gene: TRBV19
abundance: -
d_gene: -
j_gene: TRBJ1-2
CDR3nt: -
CDR3aa: CARSWGTGSDLGYTF

v_gene: TRBV12-3/TRBV12-4
abundance: many
d_gene: -
j_gene: TRBJ1-1
CDR3nt: TGTGCCAGCAGTTTAGCGGCGGGAACTGAAGCTTTCTTT
CDR3aa: CASSLAAGTEAFF

v_gene: TRBV20-1
abundance: many
d_gene: -
j_gene: TRBJ1-1
CDR3nt: TGCAGTGCTAGTCTTGGGGGGTTTGGGGGTGGAACTGAAGCTTTCTTT
CDR3aa: CSASLGGFGGGTEAFF

v_gene: TRBV2
abundance: -
d_gene: -
j_gene: TRBJ1-1
CDR3nt: TGTGCCAGCAGTGAAAGTGCTTGGGTCGGGAACACTGAAGCTTTCTTT
CDR3aa: CASSESAWVGNTEAFF

v_gene: TRBV7-3
abundance: once
d_gene: -
j_gene: TRBJ2-2
CDR3nt: TGTGCCAGCAGCTTAGTGCAACCGGGGGAGCTGTTTTTT
CDR3aa: CASSLVQPGELFF

v_gene: TRBV7-9
abundance: -
d_gene: TRBD2
j_gene: TRBJ2-1
CDR3nt: TGTGCCAGCAGCCTGAGCGGGGGGGCATCGAATGAGCAGTTCTTC
CDR3aa: CASSLSGGASNEQFF

v_gene: TRBV20-1
abundance: many
d_gene: -
j_gene: TRBJ1-1
CDR3nt: TGCAGTGCTCTGATAGGGGCCCTGAACACTGAAGCTTTCTTT
CDR3aa: CSALIGALNTEAFF

v_gene: TRBV5-4
abundance: -
d_gene: -
j_gene: TRBJ2-2
CDR3nt: TGTGCCAGCAGCCCTACCCCAGGGGAGCTGTTTTTT
CDR3aa: CASSPTPGELFF

v_gene: TRBV20-1
abundance: -
d_gene: -
j_gene: TRBJ1-4
CDR3nt: TGCAGTGCTAGATCTCAGGGTAATGAAAAACTGCCTTTT
CDR3aa: CSARSQGNEKLPF

v_gene: TRBV7-6
abundance: many
d_gene: TRBD2
j_gene: TRBJ2-5
CDR3nt: TGTGCCAGCAGCCCCGGGACTAGCGGTGGGGAGACCCAGTACTTC
CDR3aa: CASSPGTSGGETQYF

v_gene: TRBV12-3/TRBV12-4
abundance: many
d_gene: -
j_gene: TRBJ2-4
CDR3nt: TGTGCCAGCAGCCCCCTGAGGGCCAAAAACATTCAGTACTTC
CDR3aa: CASSPLRAKNIQYF

v_gene: TRBV7-2
abundance: -
d_gene: TRBD2
j_gene: TRBJ2-6
CDR3nt: TGTGCCAGCAGCTTAGCGCATGGCGGGGGGGCCTACGTCCTGACTTTC
CDR3aa: CASSLAHGGGAYVLTF

v_gene: TRBV9
abundance: -
d_gene: TRBD2
j_gene: TRBJ2-1
CDR3nt: TGCGCCAGCAGCGCGCTGACTAGCGGGGGGGAGAATGAGCAGTCCTTC
CDR3aa: CASSALTSGGENEQSF

v_gene: TRBV19
abundance: once
d_gene: TRBD1
j_gene: TRBJ2-1
CDR3nt: TGTGCCAGCAGTCTCGCCTACAGGGGGGCCTACAATGAGCAGTTCTTC
CDR3aa: CASSLAYRGAYNEQFF

v_gene: TRBV7-9
abundance: -
d_gene: -
j_gene: TRBJ2-3
CDR3nt: TGTGCCAGCAGCCCACCCGAGGGGGGGTGGACAGATACGCAGTATTTT
CDR3aa: CASSPPEGGWTDTQYF

v_gene: TRBV12-3/TRBV12-4
abundance: -
d_gene: TRBD2
j_gene: TRBJ2-3
CDR3nt: TGTGCCAGCAGTGAACCGGGACTAGGCTACAATGAGCAGTATTTT
CDR3aa: CASSEPGLGYNEQYF

v_gene: TRBV19
abundance: many
d_gene: -
j_gene: TRBJ2-7
CDR3nt: TGTGCCAGTAGCCAACTTGGGGGCTTCTCCTACGAGCAGTACTTC
CDR3aa: CASSQLGGFSYEQYF

v_gene: TRBV11-1
abundance: many
d_gene: TRBD1
j_gene: TRBJ1-2
CDR3nt: TGTGCCAGCAGCTCAAGACAGGGCGACTATGGCTACACCTTC
CDR3aa: CASSSRQGDYGYTF

v_gene: TRBV19
abundance: -
d_gene: -
j_gene: TRBJ1-4
CDR3nt: TGTGCCAGTACCCCTTGGGACTCTGAAAAGCTGTTTTTT
CDR3aa: CASTPWDSEKLFF

v_gene: TRBV7-6
abundance: many
d_gene: TRBD1
j_gene: TRBJ2-3
CDR3nt: TGTGCCAGCAGCTTAGCGGACAGGGCAGATACGCAGTATTTT
CDR3aa: CASSLADRADTQYF

v_gene: TRBV5-8
abundance: -
d_gene: -
j_gene: TRBJ2-5
CDR3nt: TGTGCCAGCAGCCACGGGGCTAGGGCGACCCAGTACTTC
CDR3aa: CASSHGARATQYF

v_gene: TRBV6-2/TRBV6-3
abundance: -
d_gene: TRBD2
j_gene: TRBJ2-7
CDR3nt: TGTGCCAGCAGTTACTACGGGACTAGCGGGAGGCCACCGTCTATGGAGCAGTACTTC
CDR3aa: CASSYYGTSGRPPSMEQYF

v_gene: TRBV2
abundance: -
d_gene: TRBD2
j_gene: TRBJ2-5
CDR3nt: TGTGCCAGCAGTGCGACTAGCGGGGGGAAGGGGACCCAGTACTTC
CDR3aa: CASSATSGGKGTQYF

v_gene: TRBV27
abundance: many
d_gene: -
j_gene: TRBJ2-2
CDR3nt: TGTGCCAGCGCTGGGACGCGCACCGGGGAGCTGTTTTTT
CDR3aa: CASAGTRTGELFF

v_gene: TRBV9
abundance: many
d_gene: -
j_gene: TRBJ1-5
CDR3nt: TGTGCCAGCAGCACCCATAGCAATCAGCCCCAGCATTTT
CDR3aa: CASSTHSNQPQHF

v_gene: TRBV5-1
abundance: -
d_gene: -
j_gene: TRBJ1-3
CDR3nt: TGTGCCGGCAGCCGGGAGGGTCCTGGAAACACCATATATTTT
CDR3aa: CAGSREGPGNTIYF

v_gene: TRBV20-1
abundance: -
d_gene: TRBD2
j_gene: TRBJ2-1
CDR3nt: TGCAGTGCTAGAGGGTGGACTAGCGGGAGGGACAATGAGCAGTTCTTC
CDR3aa: CSARGWTSGRDNEQFF

v_gene: TRBV2
abundance: many
d_gene: -
j_gene: TRBJ2-3
CDR3nt: TGTGCCAGCAACGGACAGTTAGCAGATACGCAGTATTTT
CDR3aa: CASNGQLADTQYF

v_gene: TRBV5-6
abundance: once
d_gene: TRBD2
j_gene: TRBJ2-5
CDR3nt: TGTGCCAGCAGCTCACCCACTAGCGGGGGGGCACGAGAGACCCAGTACTTC
CDR3aa: CASSSPTSGGARETQYF

v_gene: TRBV20-1
abundance: -
d_gene: -
j_gene: TRBJ2-1
CDR3nt: TGCGGTGCTAGAGAGGGTCGGAGCTCCTACAATGAGCAGTTCTTC
CDR3aa: CGAREGRSSYNEQFF

v_gene: TRBV3-1
abundance: many
d_gene: -
j_gene: TRBJ1-4
CDR3nt: TGTGCCAGCAGCCAAGAAAGTGTCGTGGTCAGGGGTGAAAAACTGTTTTTT
CDR3aa: CASSQESVVVRGEKLFF